Presented here are 11 T cell receptor beta chains from one specimen sequenced in a study of cytomegalovirus exposure and HLA in healthy donors. The study ran its PCR with 60 Vbeta and 13 Jbeta primers. Only in-frame clones appear in the TCRdb table, and some are missing; sequencing was by immunoSEQ multiplex PCR. The sample contains 150,000 or so clones, more than 65% of which appear only once. Sequences were obtained from PBMCs. The receptors were gathered from a woman aged 25 to 39 in good health and CMV-seronegative.

A single count supports this clone. The chain joins TRBV6-6 to TRBJ2-3, with D perhaps TRBD1 (7 bases). The CDR3 has 15 amino acids. Germline values: CDR1 MNHNY, CDR2 SVGAGI (reference sequence). Trimming removed 6 bases at V and 1 base at J, with 14 bases between. In nucleotides, the CDR3 is TGTGCCAGCAGGGAAACAGGGGAGGGCACAGATACGCAGTATTTT. This translates into CASRETGEGTDTQYF.

This clone was found a few times. J is TRBJ2-7 and V is TRBV29-1; 7 bases are a match to TRBD1. The CDR3 spans 14 residues. V was clipped by 7 bases and J by 2 bases; unmatched bases: 11. From germline, CDR1 is SQVTM and CDR2 ANQGSEA. CDR3 bases: TGCAGCGCCAAACAGGGGCCTGGGACCTACGAGCAGTACTTC. Its protein is CSAKQGPGTYEQYF.

The chain recombines TRBV15 with TRBJ1-5; the D gene is possibly TRBD1 (5 bases). V was trimmed by 3 bases and J by 6 bases, leaving 15 bases between them. This CDR3 is 15 amino acids long. In germline, CDR1 is LNHNV, CDR2 YYDKDF (reference sequence). The CDR3 sequence is CATSRGRVDGQPQHF. The CDR3 nucleotides read TGTGCCACCAGCAGGGGCAGGGTGGATGGTCAGCCCCAGCATTTT.

The chain carries TRBV5-6 and TRBJ1-5; D ambiguous. V was clipped by 2 bases and J by 0 bases, with 6 bases between them. The CDR3 loop spans 14 amino acids. CDR1 SGHDT and CDR2 YYEEEE come from the germline V gene. As DNA, the CDR3 is TGTGCCAGCAGCTTAAGCTATAGCAATCAGCCCCAGCATTTT. It specifies CASSLSYSNQPQHF. Filled out from reference TRBV5-6 and TRBJ1-5, the complete variable domain reads DAGVTQSPTHLIKTRGQQVTLRCSPKSGHDTVSWYQQALGQGPQFIFQYYEEEERQRGNFPDRFSGHQFPNYSSELNVNALLLGDSALYLCASSLSYSNQPQHFGDGTRLSIL.

The rearrangement uses TRBV4-2 and TRBJ2-7; 10 bases line up with TRBD2. Germline V gene lookup returns CDR1 LGHNA and CDR2 YNFKEQ. V was clipped by 0 bases and J by 3 bases; unmatched bases: 14. The CDR3 contains 19 residues. CDR3 sequence: CASSQDRPSGSRSHYEQYF. In nucleotides, the CDR3 is TGTGCCAGCAGCCAAGATCGGCCTAGCGGGAGTCGGTCGCACTACGAGCAGTACTTC.

This sequence joins TRBV5-1 and TRBJ2-7; maybe TRBD2 (5 bases). The CDR3 contains 12 residues. V lost 7 bases to trimming and J lost 6 bases, with 14 bases between them. Looked up from germline, CDR1 is SGHRS and CDR2 is YFSETQ. CDR3 sequence: CASSMVGVEQYF. The CDR3, as DNA: TGCGCCAGCTCAATGGTCGGGGTCGAGCAGTACTTC.

CDR3 sequence reads: CASSPLAGGTTDTQYF. In DNA form, the CDR3 reads TGTGCCAGCAGCCCACTAGCGGGGGGTACCACAGATACGCAGTATTTT. The rearrangement joins TRBV7-3 to TRBJ2-3; 12 bases map to TRBD2. Trimming removed 5 bases from V and 2 bases from J; junction bases left unmatched: 5. Germline V lookup: CDR1 SGHTA, CDR2 FQGTGA. The CDR3 is 16 amino acids. Full variable domain (missing parts from reference TRBV7-3 and TRBJ2-3): GAGVSQTPSNKVTEKGKYVELRCDPISGHTALYWYRQSLGQGPEFLIYFQGTGAADDSGLPNDRFFAVRPEGSVSTLKIQRTERGDSAVYLCASSPLAGGTTDTQYFGPGTRLTVL.

This rearrangement joins TRBV4-3 to TRBJ2-5; perhaps TRBD1 as D (5 bases). The V end was cut by 4 bases, the J end by 3 bases, with 15 bases between. CDR3 size: 15 residues. Germline V gene sequence: CDR1 LGHNA, CDR2 YSLEER. CDR3 DNA sequence: TGCGCCAGCAGCCCCAGGGTCACAGGTAAAGAGACCCAGTACTTC. Its protein product is CASSPRVTGKETQYF.

The J gene is TRBJ2-1, the V gene TRBV4-1; TRBD2 matches at 8 bases. The CDR3 covers 16 residues. Germline values: CDR1 MGHRA, CDR2 YSYEKL. The V segment lost 1 base and the J segment 2 bases; nucleotides outside the gene matches: 4. The CDR3 region has the DNA TGCGCCAGCAGCCAAGGAGTTAGCGGGACCTACAATGAGCAGTTCTTC. Encoded protein: CASSQGVSGTYNEQFF.

V gene TRBV28 combines with J gene TRBJ2-1; D may be TRBD2 (6 bases). The CDR3 loop spans 16 amino acids. Germline lookup yields CDR1 MDHEN and CDR2 SYDVKM. V was cut by 5 bases and J by 8 bases, with 22 bases left in between. The CDR3 nucleotides are TGTGCCAGCAGTGTTCCGGGACTCTCCCCTCGGGATGAGCAGTTCTTC. Its protein product is CASSVPGLSPRDEQFF.

J is TRBJ2-7 and V is TRBV29-1; D ambiguous. Per the germline V gene, CDR1 is SQVTM and CDR2 is ANQGSEA. Trimming took 6 bases from V and 6 from J, leaving 21 bases between them. This CDR3 spans 14 amino acids. The CDR3 nucleotides are TGCAGCGTCGCCCCGAACAGCTATTTGTCCGAGCAGTACTTC. Its protein product is CSVAPNSYLSEQYF.